This T cell receptor (beta chain) was captured in a study of OX40 agonist ivuxolimab in advanced cancers. Overall study results and limits: Among expanded peripheral T cells, antigen specificity went undetermined.

Using immunoSEQ multiplex PCR, the repertoire was profiled, and TCRdb retains in-frame clones only, with some absent. This table has some 80,000 clones, 65% to 90% appearing once. Germline values: CDR1 SGDLS, CDR2 YYNGEE. Trimming shortened V by 0 bases and J by 4 bases, and 17 bases separated the two germline ends. CDR3 length: 16 residues. Remarks on this clone: The target antigen is unknown.

Any history of autoimmune disease or systemic immunosuppression disqualified patients. The material sequenced was CD4+ or CD8+ T cells sorted from blood, taken in a trial of the OX40 agonist ivuxolimab. This TCR was recovered from an adult with an advanced solid tumor such as melanoma, head and neck, liver or kidney cancer. V and J are TRBV9 and TRBJ2-7; D possibly corresponds to TRBD2 (6 bases). The CDR3 DNA follows: TGTGCCAGCAGCGTAGACGCGGGACTGAAGTTATACGAGCAGTACTTC. The encoded protein is CASSVDAGLKLYEQYF.